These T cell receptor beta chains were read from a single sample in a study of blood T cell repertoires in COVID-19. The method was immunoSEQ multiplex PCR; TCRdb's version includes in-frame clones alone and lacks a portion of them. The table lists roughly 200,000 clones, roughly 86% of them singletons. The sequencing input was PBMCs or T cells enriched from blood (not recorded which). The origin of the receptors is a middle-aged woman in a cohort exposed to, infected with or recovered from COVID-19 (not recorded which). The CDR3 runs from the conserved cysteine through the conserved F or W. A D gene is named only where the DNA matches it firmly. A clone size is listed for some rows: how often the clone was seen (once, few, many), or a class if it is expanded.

TGTGCCAGCAGCTTGGCGGGCGGGGGGACCTCCTACGAGCAGTACTTC CASSLAGGGTSYEQYF TRBJ2-7 TRBD2 TRBV7-8 .
TGTGCCACCAGCAGAGATAGCGGGGGGGGGAACAATGAGCAGTTCTTC CATSRDSGGGNNEQFF TRBJ2-1 TRBD2 TRBV15 .
TGTGCCAGCAGTCCCCCCACGGGGAACTATGGCTACACCTTC CASSPPTGNYGYTF TRBJ1-2 . TRBV27 .
TGTGCCAGCAGCCCCGGGGGACAGGCGTATGGCTACACCTTC CASSPGGQAYGYTF TRBJ1-2 TRBD1 TRBV13 .
TGTGCCAGCAGTTACTTGTCCCGGACTAGCGGGAGTGACGAGCAGTACTTC CASSYLSRTSGSDEQYF TRBJ2-7 TRBD2 TRBV6-2/TRBV6-3 many
TGTGCCAGCAGGGGGGGGCAAGGGCCGGACTATGCGCAGTTCTTC CASRGGQGPDYAQFF TRBJ2-1 . TRBV9 .
TGTGCCAGCAGCCGGGACAGAAACACTGAAGCTTTCTTT CASSRDRNTEAFF TRBJ1-1 TRBD1 TRBV7-9 .
TGTGCCAGCAGCTTATTTAGCGGGAGGACCCGGGAGACCCAGTACTTC CASSLFSGRTRETQYF TRBJ2-5 TRBD2 TRBV11-2 .
TGCGCCAGCTCTTGGGGGGTGAGATCGGAGACCCAGTACTTC CASSWGVRSETQYF TRBJ2-5 . TRBV10-2 .
TGTGCCAGTAGTATAGGCGGGACTGCCTACAATCAGCCCCAGCATTTT CASSIGGTAYNQPQHF TRBJ1-5 . TRBV19 few
TGTGCCAGCAGTTACCGGGACAGGGGTTCGGAAGCTTTCTTT CASSYRDRGSEAFF TRBJ1-1 TRBD1 TRBV6-5 .
TGTGCCAGCAGCCACCAACAGGGGGGGTCCGGGGAGCTGTTTTTT CASSHQQGGSGELFF TRBJ2-2 . TRBV13 .
TGTGCCATCAGGGACAGTAGCTCCTACGAGCAGTACTTC CAIRDSSSYEQYF TRBJ2-7 . TRBV10-3 .
TGTGCCAGCGGGGGCGGGAGCTCCTACAATGAGCAGTTCTTC CASGGGSSYNEQFF TRBJ2-1 . TRBV6-5 .
TGTGCCAGCAGCGCCGCCGGGCCCCCGGTCGGGGTGTCCTTC CASSAAGPPVGVSF TRBJ1-2 . TRBV9 .
TGTGCCAGCAGTTACTCGAGAACAGGGTACTATGGCTACACCTTC CASSYSRTGYYGYTF TRBJ1-2 . TRBV6-5 .
TGTGCCAGTAGTATCTCTTCAGGACAGCACGATTCACCCCTCCACTTT CASSISSGQHDSPLHF TRBJ1-6 . TRBV19 .
TGTGCTAGTGGTTTGGAGGGGTTAGGCACTGAAGCTTTCTTT CASGLEGLGTEAFF TRBJ1-1 . TRBV12-5 many
TGTGCCAGTAGTACTACTAGCGGGAGTATTTACGAGCAGTACTTC CASSTTSGSIYEQYF TRBJ2-7 TRBD2 TRBV19 .
TGTGCCAGCAGAGCTCAGGGTTGGCAGTACTTC CASRAQGWQYF TRBJ2-7 . TRBV6-5 .
TGTGCCAGCAGCCAAGGTCGGGGGGCGGATACGCAGTATTTT CASSQGRGADTQYF TRBJ2-3 . TRBV4-2 once
TGTGCCAGCAGCTTTCGGAGCCGAGGAGAGACCCAGTACTTC CASSFRSRGETQYF TRBJ2-5 . TRBV7-9 .
TGTGCCAGCAGTTTCGCGGACAGGAACACTGAAGCTTTCTTT CASSFADRNTEAFF TRBJ1-1 . TRBV27 .
TGTGCTAGTGGTTTGGATGACAGTGGCATTCAGTACTTC CASGLDDSGIQYF TRBJ2-4 . TRBV12-5 .
TGTGCCAGCGATACCTTCGGGGGGAATAGCAATCAGCCCCAGCATTTT CASDTFGGNSNQPQHF TRBJ1-5 . TRBV2 .
TGTGCCACCAGCAGAGGGGGGGGCGGGAACACCATATATTTT CATSRGGGGNTIYF TRBJ1-3 . TRBV15 few
TGTGCCAGCAGCTTACAAGGAGGACCCACAGATACGCAGTATTTT CASSLQGGPTDTQYF TRBJ2-3 . TRBV7-7 .
TGTGCCAGCAGCCAAGTCCCTGGACACTCAACTAATGAAAAACTGTTTTTT CASSQVPGHSTNEKLFF TRBJ1-4 . TRBV3-1/TRBV3-2 .
TGTGCCAGCAGCTTAGAAGCGGGAGGGCAGACCCAGTACTTC CASSLEAGGQTQYF TRBJ2-5 TRBD2 TRBV7-9 .
TGTGCCAGCACAGGGTACACCGGGGAGCTGTTTTTT CASTGYTGELFF TRBJ2-2 . TRBV25-1 .
TGCGCCAGCAGCCAAGACCACAATTATCAGCCCCAGCATTTT CASSQDHNYQPQHF TRBJ1-5 . TRBV4-1 .
TGTGCCAGCAGCTTAGGTACTAACTATGGCTACACCTTC CASSLGTNYGYTF TRBJ1-2 . TRBV13 few